The rows below give T cell receptor beta chains drawn from one sample of a study of blood T cell repertoires in COVID-19. Only in-frame clones appear in the TCRdb table, and some are missing; sequencing was by immunoSEQ multiplex PCR. The repertoire holds roughly 220,000 clones, with 84% as singletons. The sequenced sample was peripheral blood. The source is a woman in her fifties or sixties who had recovered from COVID-19. Each CDR3 is given with its conserved first and last residue. A clone size is listed for some rows: how often the clone was seen (once, few, many), or a class if it is expanded.

clone_size	v_call	j_call	cdr3_aa
few	TRBV5-1	TRBJ1-2	CASSLPTGLGYTF
few	TRBV9	TRBJ1-2	CASSLAAEHGYTF
NA	TRBV18	TRBJ1-1	CASSLDRVGNTEAFF
many	TRBV5-4	TRBJ2-5	CASSFLGGETQYF
many	TRBV29-1	TRBJ2-2	CSADRGQGGELFF
NA	TRBV7-2	TRBJ2-1	CASSSTSELFDEQFF
NA	TRBV11-3	TRBJ2-2	CASSPGTGVIGELFF
NA	TRBV6-5	TRBJ1-5	CASRLKQGQPQHF
NA	TRBV19	TRBJ2-7	CASSHAYEQYF
few	TRBV10-2	TRBJ1-2	CASTTQGTLPEGYTF
NA	TRBV7-2	TRBJ2-7	CASSTPGSDEQYF
NA	TRBV7-3	TRBJ2-5	CASSLSGGQETQYF
NA	TRBV18	TRBJ2-2	CASSRDRGRAGELFF
NA	TRBV5-1	TRBJ2-5	CASSLVPDQETQYF
few	TRBV7-2	TRBJ2-3	CASSLGGGVTDTQYF
NA	TRBV7-9	TRBJ1-5	CASSPHSNQPQHF
once	TRBV6-5	TRBJ2-1	CASSFVKGGIDNEQFF
NA	TRBV7-9	TRBJ2-1	CASRTGLAGGETYNEQFF
NA	TRBV5-1	TRBJ2-2	CASSGGLAGPYTGELFF
NA	TRBV12-3/TRBV12-4	TRBJ1-2	CASSRYGYTF
NA	TRBV5-1	TRBJ1-1	CASSPGTGGQRWTEAFF
NA	TRBV30	TRBJ2-2	CAWTFHRAGGELFF
NA	TRBV5-4	TRBJ1-1	CASSREVVNTEAFF
NA	TRBV30	TRBJ2-3	CAWAGLAGGTDTQYF
NA	TRBV7-6	TRBJ2-7	CASSLSGGSSYEQYF
NA	TRBV10-3	TRBJ2-2	CAISEGGSGGPNTGELFF
NA	TRBV4-3	TRBJ1-1	CASSQAAGGNTEAFF
NA	TRBV4-3	TRBJ1-2	CASSQDGTAGGDYGYTF
NA	TRBV5-1	TRBJ1-2	CASSLHGNGYTF
NA	TRBV7-3	TRBJ1-1	CASSLSRNTEAFF